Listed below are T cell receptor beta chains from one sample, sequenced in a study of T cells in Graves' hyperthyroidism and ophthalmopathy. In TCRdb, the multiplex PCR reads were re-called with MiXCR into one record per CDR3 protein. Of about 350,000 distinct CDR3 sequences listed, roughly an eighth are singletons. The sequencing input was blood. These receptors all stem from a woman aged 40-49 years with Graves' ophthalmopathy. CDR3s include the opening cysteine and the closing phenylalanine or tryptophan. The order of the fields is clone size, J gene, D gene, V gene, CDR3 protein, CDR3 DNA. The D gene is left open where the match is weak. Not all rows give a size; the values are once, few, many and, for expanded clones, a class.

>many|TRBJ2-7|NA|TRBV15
CATSRDVGQTAYEQYF
TGTGCCACCAGCAGAGATGTTGGACAGACTGCCTACGAGCAGTACTTC
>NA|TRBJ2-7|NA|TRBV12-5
CASGFGIDEQYF
TGTGCTAGTGGTTTCGGGATCGACGAGCAGTACTTC
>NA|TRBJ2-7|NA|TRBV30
CAWSVLGQSYEQYF
TGTGCCTGGAGTGTATTAGGACAGTCCTACGAGCAGTACTTC
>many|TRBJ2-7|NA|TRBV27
CATRTVGEQYF
TGTGCCACCAGAACCGTTGGCGAGCAGTACTTC
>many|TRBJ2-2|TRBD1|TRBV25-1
CASSRTGGSGELFF
TGTGCCAGCAGTAGGACAGGGGGGTCCGGGGAGCTGTTTTTT
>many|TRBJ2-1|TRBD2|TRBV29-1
CSAGTSGNEQFF
TGCAGCGCAGGGACTAGCGGGAATGAGCAGTTCTTC
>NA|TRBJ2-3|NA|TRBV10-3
CAISGTGIGPDTQYF
TGTGCCATCAGCGGCACAGGGATTGGCCCAGATACGCAGTATTTT
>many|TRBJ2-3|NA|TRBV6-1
CASSVETGTDTQYF
TGTGCCAGCAGTGTCGAGACTGGCACAGATACGCAGTATTTT
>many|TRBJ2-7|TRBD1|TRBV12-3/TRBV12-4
CASSFGTAEQYF
TGTGCCAGCAGTTTTGGGACAGCTGAGCAGTACTTC
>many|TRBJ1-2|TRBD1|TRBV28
CASRETGREGYTF
TGTGCCAGCAGAGAGACAGGGCGGGAAGGCTACACCTTC
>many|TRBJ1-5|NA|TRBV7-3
CASQSDASREGNQPQHF
TGTGCCAGTCAGAGCGACGCTAGCAGGGAAGGGAATCAGCCCCAGCATTTT
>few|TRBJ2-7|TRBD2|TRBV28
CACRQASGTYEQYF
TGTGCCTGCCGGCAGGCTAGCGGTACCTACGAGCAGTACTTC
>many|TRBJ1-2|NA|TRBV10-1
CASSGTEKYGYTF
TGCGCCAGCAGTGGGACAGAGAAGTATGGCTACACCTTC
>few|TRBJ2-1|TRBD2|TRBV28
CASTGLAGPSEQFF
TGTGCCAGCACGGGACTAGCGGGCCCCAGTGAGCAGTTCTTC
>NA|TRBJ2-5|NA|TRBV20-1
CSALAQGLETQYF
TGCAGTGCCCTGGCCCAGGGGTTGGAGACCCAGTACTTC
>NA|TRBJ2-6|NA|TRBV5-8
CASSLSFPVSGPGANVLTF
TGTGCCAGCAGCTTGAGTTTCCCCGTTTCGGGCCCTGGGGCCAACGTCCTGACTTTC
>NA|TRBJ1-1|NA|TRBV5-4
CASSLDGQRTEAFF
TGTGCCAGCAGCTTGGATGGGCAGAGGACTGAAGCTTTCTTT
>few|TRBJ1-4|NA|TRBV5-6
CASSLTGQTNEKLFF
TGTGCCAGCAGCTTAACAGGACAGACCAATGAAAAACTGTTTTTT
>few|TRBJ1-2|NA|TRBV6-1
CASSRGANYGYTF
TGTGCCAGCAGTCGGGGGGCCAACTATGGCTACACCTTC
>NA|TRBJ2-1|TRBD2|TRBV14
CASSQEAPWRESHEQFF
TGTGCCAGCAGCCAAGAGGCGCCGTGGCGGGAGAGTCATGAGCAGTTCTTC
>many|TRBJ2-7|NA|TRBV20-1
CSARDGSSYEQYF
TGCAGTGCTAGAGACGGCTCCTCCTACGAGCAGTACTTC
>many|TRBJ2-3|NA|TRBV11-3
CASSLRLDLADTQYF
TGTGCCAGCAGCTTACGGCTAGATCTGGCAGATACGCAGTATTTT
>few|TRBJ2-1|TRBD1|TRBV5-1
CASSSTGVAEQFF
TGCGCCAGCAGCTCAACAGGGGTGGCTGAGCAGTTCTTC
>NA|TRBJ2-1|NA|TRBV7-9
CASSLEEGPYNEQFF
TGTGCCAGCAGCCTCGAGGAGGGCCCCTACAATGAGCAGTTCTTC
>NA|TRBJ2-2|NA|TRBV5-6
CASSFYGGGGTGELFF
TGTGCCAGCAGCTTTTATGGGGGAGGGGGCACCGGGGAGCTGTTTTTT
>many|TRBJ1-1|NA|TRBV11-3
CASSYARGTEAFF
TGTGCCAGCAGCTACGCCCGGGGCACTGAAGCTTTCTTT
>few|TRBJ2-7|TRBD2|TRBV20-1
CSASGSSGGSYEQYF
TGCAGTGCTAGCGGCTCTAGCGGGGGGTCTTACGAGCAGTACTTC
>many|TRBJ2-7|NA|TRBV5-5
CASSSVPQTNSYEQYF
TGTGCCAGCAGCTCAGTCCCTCAGACGAACTCCTACGAGCAGTACTTC
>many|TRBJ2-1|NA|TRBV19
CASSSRTVSYNEQFF
TGTGCCAGTAGTTCGCGGACTGTCTCCTACAATGAGCAGTTCTTC
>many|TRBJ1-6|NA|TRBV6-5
CASSYFAGNSPLHF
TGTGCCAGCAGTTACTTCGCCGGCAATTCACCCCTCCACTTT
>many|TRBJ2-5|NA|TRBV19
CASSKPPGHPQETQYF
TGTGCCAGTAGTAAACCTCCGGGACACCCACAAGAGACCCAGTACTTC
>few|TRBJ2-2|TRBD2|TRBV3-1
CASSQAAGAGELFF
TGTGCCAGCAGCCAAGCCGCGGGGGCCGGGGAGCTGTTTTTT
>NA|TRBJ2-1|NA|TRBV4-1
CASSPYWEEAYNEQFF
TGCGCCAGCAGCCCATATTGGGAGGAAGCATACAATGAGCAGTTCTTC
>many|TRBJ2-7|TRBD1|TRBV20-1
CSATQGVEQYF
TGCAGTGCAACCCAGGGGGTCGAGCAGTACTTC
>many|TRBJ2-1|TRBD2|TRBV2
CASPKAGEFYNEQFF
TGTGCCAGCCCAAAAGCGGGGGAGTTCTACAATGAGCAGTTCTTC
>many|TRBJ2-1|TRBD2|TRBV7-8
CASSPILAGASYNEQFF
TGTGCCAGCAGCCCCATTCTTGCGGGAGCTTCCTACAATGAGCAGTTCTTC
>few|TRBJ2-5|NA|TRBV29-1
CSVERNAVTHLETQYF
TGCAGCGTTGAACGTAACGCGGTGACCCACTTGGAGACCCAGTACTTC
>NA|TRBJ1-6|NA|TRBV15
CATSRDYGRTNSPLHF
TGTGCCACCAGCAGAGATTACGGCAGGACTAATTCACCCCTCCACTTT
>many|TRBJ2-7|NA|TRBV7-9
CASSPRPNRASSYEQYF
TGTGCCAGCAGCCCCCGGCCAAACAGGGCGAGCTCCTACGAGCAGTACTTC
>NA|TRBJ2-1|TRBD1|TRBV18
CASSPGTVLYNEQFF
TGTGCCAGCTCACCAGGGACAGTCCTCTACAATGAGCAGTTCTTC
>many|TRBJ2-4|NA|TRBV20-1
CSARGGIQSGVKNIQYF
TGCAGTGCCCGGGGAGGGATCCAGTCAGGGGTGAAAAACATTCAGTACTTC
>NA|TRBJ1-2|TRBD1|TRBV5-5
CASSLSWDRGGYGYTF
TGTGCCAGCAGCTTGTCATGGGACAGGGGTGGTTATGGCTACACCTTC
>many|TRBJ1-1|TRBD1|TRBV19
CASSRQGDTEAFF
TGTGCCAGTAGCCGACAGGGCGACACTGAAGCTTTCTTT
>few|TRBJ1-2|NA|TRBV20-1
CSATSQVFNYGYTF
TGCAGTGCTACCTCCCAGGTTTTCAACTATGGCTACACCTTC
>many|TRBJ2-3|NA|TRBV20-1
CSAREYGRGDTQYF
TGCAGTGCTAGAGAATACGGGAGAGGGGATACGCAGTATTTT
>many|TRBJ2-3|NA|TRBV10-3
CAISDGDTQYF
TGTGCCATCAGTGACGGGGATACGCAGTATTTT
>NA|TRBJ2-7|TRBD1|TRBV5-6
CASSKGQGFYEQYF
TGTGCCAGCAGCAAGGGACAGGGGTTCTACGAGCAGTACTTC
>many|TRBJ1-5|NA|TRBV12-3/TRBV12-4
CASSLGQYNQPQHF
TGTGCCAGCAGTTTAGGACAGTACAATCAGCCCCAGCATTTT
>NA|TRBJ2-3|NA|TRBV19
CASSKAADTQYF
TGTGCCAGTAGTAAGGCAGCAGATACGCAGTATTTT
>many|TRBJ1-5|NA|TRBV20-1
CSARETPLTNQPQHF
TGCAGTGCCCGGGAAACCCCACTTACCAATCAGCCCCAGCATTTT
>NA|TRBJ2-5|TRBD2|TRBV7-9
CASSLVQGTSGKQETQYF
TGTGCCAGCAGCTTAGTGCAAGGGACTAGCGGCAAACAAGAGACCCAGTACTTC
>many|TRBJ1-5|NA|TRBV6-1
CASGRDTINQPQHF
TGTGCCAGCGGCCGGGACACAATTAATCAGCCCCAGCATTTT
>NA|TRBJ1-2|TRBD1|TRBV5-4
CASSQDPTGNFNYGYTF
TGTGCCAGCAGCCAAGACCCGACAGGGAACTTTAACTATGGCTACACCTTC
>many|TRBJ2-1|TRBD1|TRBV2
CASRGTAHSYNEQFF
TGTGCCAGCAGAGGGACAGCACATTCTTACAATGAGCAGTTCTTC
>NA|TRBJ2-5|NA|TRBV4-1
CASSPSGQETQYF
TGCGCCAGCAGCCCGAGTGGGCAAGAGACCCAGTACTTC
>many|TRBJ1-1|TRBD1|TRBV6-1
CASSPSVKQGTLRITEAFF
TGTGCCAGCAGTCCCAGCGTCAAACAGGGGACCCTACGGATCACTGAAGCTTTCTTT
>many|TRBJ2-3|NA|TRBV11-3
CANTLLSSTDTQYF
TGTGCCAACACCCTACTATCTTCCACAGATACGCAGTATTTT
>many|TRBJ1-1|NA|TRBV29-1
CSVPFGAGAFF
TGCAGCGTTCCCTTTGGCGCGGGCGCTTTCTTT
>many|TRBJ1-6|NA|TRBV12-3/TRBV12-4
CASSWSLNSPLHF
TGTGCCAGCAGTTGGAGCCTTAATTCACCCCTCCACTTT
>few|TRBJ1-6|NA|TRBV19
CASRQGGGNSPLHF
TGTGCCAGTAGGCAGGGTGGAGGAAATTCACCCCTCCACTTT